This T cell receptor (beta chain) was sequenced for a study of chemoradiotherapy in HPV16-positive cancers. Background on the study: Candidate HPV-specific clones and shared TCR motifs came from two HPV16-positive patients. Notes on the study in general: Candidate HPV-specific clones and E7-related TCR motifs grew in tumor during treatment. The functional HPV-specific definition rests on just a couple of HPV16-positive patients.

J gave up 5 bases and V 3 bases, and 7 bases lay outside the gene matches. Per germline, CDR1 SGDLS and CDR2 YYNGEE. This CDR3 comprises 15 residues. As regards this clone: Its antigen is unidentified.

Measured with immunoSEQ multiplex PCR; TCRdb has only the in-frame clones, and not every one. The sample holds 53,000 or so clones; about nine tenths are singletons and the top ten take less than 3.5%. The clonotype was recovered from a human donor with HPV-associated anogenital cancer. V and J are TRBV9 and TRBJ1-4; 7 bases fit TRBD1. Here the sequenced sample was blood, taken from a patient who underwent chemoradiotherapy. The CDR3 loop is CASSESGQYNEKLFF. The DNA for the CDR3 is TGTGCCAGCAGCGAATCGGGACAGTACAATGAAAAACTGTTTTTT.